This TCR beta chain was sequenced in a study of shared clonotypes between healthy human individuals. Study-level background: Aged 18 to 49, the donors were a couple of women and three men. Overall study findings and caveats: Some clonotypes were shared by all four sorted-subset donors, while others were not shared. The non-shared ones had lower generation probabilities than the shared ones. Estimated clonotype richness was generally higher in naive than memory subsets.

Between the trimmed V and J ends, which lost 6 bases and 7 bases, there was a span of 15 bases. From germline, CDR1 is MGHDK and CDR2 SYGVNS. The CDR3 sequence is 14 residues long. The protocol was immunoSEQ multiplex PCR, while the TCRdb copy is restricted to in-frame clones and leaves out a portion. The table includes about 330,000 clones, about 74% detected once. A split of CD4+ cells into CD45RA+ naive and CD45RA-negative memory subsets was performed. Concerning this clone itself: What it binds is not known.

This chain connects TRBV25-1 to TRBJ1-4; a weak D match, TRBD1 (6 bases). This TCR was recovered from a man aged 30 to 39 in good health. Sequencing was done on a sample of memory CD4+ T cells sorted from blood. Subset described: CD45RA-negative fraction. CDR3 bases: TGTGCCAGCAGCGAGCAGGGGCGGGGTGAAAAACTGTTTTTT. Its translation: CASSEQGRGEKLFF. Full variable domain (missing parts from reference TRBV25-1 and TRBJ1-4): EADIYQTPRYLVIGTGKKITLECSQTMGHDKMYWYQQDPGMELHLIHYSYGVNSTEKGDLSSESTVSRIRTEHFPLTLESARPSHTSQYLCASSEQGRGEKLFFGSGTQLSVL.